These 10 T cell receptor beta chains share one sample of origin, sequenced in a study of T cell changes during pregnancy in multiple sclerosis. The repertoire was sequenced with immunoSEQ multiplex PCR; TCRdb's copy has only in-frame clones and lacks some. The sample lists approximately 70,000 clones, 80% to 95% occurring once. This specimen consisted of peripheral blood, obtained in the first trimester of pregnancy. These receptors came from a female donor in good health, enrolled as a control in a pregnancy study.

The CDR3 region is CASSLEGVDTIYF. The DNA of the CDR3 is TGTGCCAGCAGCTTGGAGGGGGTAGACACCATATATTTT. The genes are TRBV5-6 and TRBJ1-3; D is possibly TRBD1 (6 bases). The germline V gene has CDR1 SGHDT and CDR2 YYEEEE. V was pared by 0 bases and J by 8 bases, with 9 bases between. This CDR3 contains 13 residues.

The CDR3 is CASSGTQGWYNQPQHF. CDR3 sequence (DNA): TGTGCCAGTAGTGGCACACAGGGTTGGTACAATCAGCCCCAGCATTTT. This chain joins TRBV19 and TRBJ1-5; maybe TRBD1 (6 bases). The CDR3 has 16 amino acids. The germline gives CDR1 LNHDA, CDR2 SQIVND (reference sequence). The V end lost 5 bases, the J end lost 3 bases, and 17 bases lay between the germline ends. The entire variable domain, with the rest obtained from reference TRBV19 and TRBJ1-5, is as follows: DGGITQSPKYLFRKEGQNVTLSCEQNLNHDAMYWYRQDPGQGLRLIYYSQIVNDFQKGDIAEGYSVSREKKESFPLTVTSAQKNPTAFYLCASSGTQGWYNQPQHFGDGTRLSIL.

The V gene is TRBV19, the J gene TRBJ2-3; D remains unclear. The V and J ends lost 3 bases and 5 bases respectively, with 6 bases between them. Germline V gene lookup returns CDR1 LNHDA and CDR2 SQIVND (reference sequence). This CDR3 comprises 12 residues. The CDR3 loop is CASSIIGDTQYF. CDR3 sequence (DNA): TGTGCCAGTAGTATCATCGGAGATACGCAGTATTTT. The full variable domain, in which reference TRBV19 and TRBJ2-3 provide the parts outside the CDR3, is DGGITQSPKYLFRKEGQNVTLSCEQNLNHDAMYWYRQDPGQGLRLIYYSQIVNDFQKGDIAEGYSVSREKKESFPLTVTSAQKNPTAFYLCASSIIGDTQYFGPGTRLTVL.

In its sample, this clone was seen a few times. The chain employs TRBV6-1 and TRBJ2-7, with D possibly matching TRBD1 (5 bases). Deletions cut 2 bases from V and 2 bases from J, with 7 bases between. The CDR3 spans 13 residues. Germline-derived CDR1 and CDR2 are MNHNS and SASEGT. CDR3 amino acids: CASSETGPYEQYF. The CDR3, as DNA: TGTGCCAGCAGTGAAACAGGCCCCTACGAGCAGTACTTC.

This chain joins TRBV5-1 and TRBJ1-1, with D possibly being TRBD1 (5 bases). V was trimmed by 0 bases and J by 7 bases, leaving 7 bases between them. The CDR3 has 12 amino acids. CDR1 SGHRS and CDR2 YFSETQ come from the germline V gene. CDR3 sequence reads: CASSLAGGEAFF. The CDR3 coding sequence is TGCGCCAGCAGCTTGGCGGGGGGTGAAGCTTTCTTT.

The chain links TRBV6-6 to TRBJ1-1; unclear D gene. V shed 6 bases and J shed 7 bases, with 15 bases lying between them. Germline V lookup: CDR1 MNHNY, CDR2 SVGAGI (reference sequence). There are 13 residues in the CDR3. CDR3 in amino acids: CASSLEAVGEAFF. The CDR3 DNA is TGTGCCAGCAGCCTGGAAGCGGTCGGTGAAGCTTTCTTT.

This clone showed up just a few times. One junction end disagrees with the germline gene, perhaps due to a read error. This chain uses TRBV29-1 with TRBJ1-1; D perhaps matches TRBD1 (6 bases). Germline loops: CDR1 SQVTM, CDR2 ANQGSEA. CDR3 length equals 13 residues. The CDR3 is CSAHRDGNAEAFF. DNA for the CDR3: TGCAGCGCCCACAGGGATGGGAACGCTGAAGCTTTCTTT. Combining the CDR3 with reference TRBV29-1 and TRBJ1-1 gives the whole variable domain SAVISQKPSRDICQRGTSLTIQCQVDSQVTMMFWYRQQPGQSLTLIATANQGSEATYESGFVIDKFPISRPNLTFSTLTVSNMSPEDSSIYLCSAHRDGNAEAFFGQGTRLTVV.

The rearrangement uses TRBV19 and TRBJ1-5, with TRBD1 as a possible D gene (6 bases). V lost 7 bases and J lost 5, with 18 bases in between. CDR3 length: 15 amino acids. Germline lookup yields CDR1 LNHDA and CDR2 SQIVND (reference sequence). CDR3 in amino acids: CASKKQGRGDQPQHF. In DNA, the CDR3 is TGTGCCAGTAAAAAACAGGGAAGGGGAGATCAGCCCCAGCATTTT.

This chain uses TRBV5-1 with TRBJ1-1; the D is unclear. Trimming cost V 3 bases and J 4 bases, with 16 bases left between them. This CDR3 has 15 residues. Germline V lookup: CDR1 SGHRS, CDR2 YFSETQ. CDR3 loop: CASSYGAYEGTEAFF. The CDR3 DNA reads TGCGCCAGCAGCTATGGAGCCTATGAGGGCACTGAAGCTTTCTTT.

This chain uses TRBV28 with TRBJ1-2, with 9 bases lining up with TRBD1. V lost 2 bases and J lost 8; bases outside the gene matches: 6. The CDR3 is 14 residues long. The germline V gene has CDR1 MDHEN and CDR2 SYDVKM. The CDR3 region has the DNA TGTGCCAGCAGTTTAAGGAGACAGGGGGTAGGCTACACCTTC. Its translation is CASSLRRQGVGYTF.